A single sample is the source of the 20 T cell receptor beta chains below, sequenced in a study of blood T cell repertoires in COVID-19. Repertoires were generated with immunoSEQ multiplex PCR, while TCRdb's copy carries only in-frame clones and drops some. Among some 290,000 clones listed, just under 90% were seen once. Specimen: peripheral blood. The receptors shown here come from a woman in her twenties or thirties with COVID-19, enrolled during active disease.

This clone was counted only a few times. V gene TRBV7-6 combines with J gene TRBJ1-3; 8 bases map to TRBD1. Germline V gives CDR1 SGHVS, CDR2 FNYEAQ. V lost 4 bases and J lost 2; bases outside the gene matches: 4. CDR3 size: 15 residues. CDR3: CASSSQDRAGNTIYF. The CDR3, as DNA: TGTGCCAGCAGCTCCCAGGACAGGGCTGGAAACACCATATATTTT.

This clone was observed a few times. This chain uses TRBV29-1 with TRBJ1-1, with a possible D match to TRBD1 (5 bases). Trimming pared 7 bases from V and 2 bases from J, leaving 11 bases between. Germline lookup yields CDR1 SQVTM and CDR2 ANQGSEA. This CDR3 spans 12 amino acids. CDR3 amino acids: CSADRLNTEAFF. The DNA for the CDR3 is TGCAGCGCCGACAGATTAAACACTGAAGCTTTCTTT.

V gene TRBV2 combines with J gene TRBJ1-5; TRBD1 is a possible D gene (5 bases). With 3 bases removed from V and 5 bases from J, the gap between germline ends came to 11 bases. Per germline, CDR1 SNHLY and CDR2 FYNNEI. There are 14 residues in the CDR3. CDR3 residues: CASSDTGGYQPQHF. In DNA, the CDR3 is TGTGCCAGCAGTGACACGGGGGGGTATCAGCCCCAGCATTTT.

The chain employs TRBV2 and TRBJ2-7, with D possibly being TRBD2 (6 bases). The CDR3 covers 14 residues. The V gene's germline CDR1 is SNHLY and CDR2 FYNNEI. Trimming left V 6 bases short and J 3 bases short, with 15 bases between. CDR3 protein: CASSPGRSSYEQYF. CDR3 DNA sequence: TGTGCCAGCAGCCCCGGGAGATCTAGCTACGAGCAGTACTTC.

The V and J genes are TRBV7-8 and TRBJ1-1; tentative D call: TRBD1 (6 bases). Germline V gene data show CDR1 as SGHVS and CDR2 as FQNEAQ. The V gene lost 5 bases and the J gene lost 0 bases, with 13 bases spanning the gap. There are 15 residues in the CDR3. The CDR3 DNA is TGTGCCAGCAGCCAACCTAGGGACATGAACACTGAAGCTTTCTTT. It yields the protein CASSQPRDMNTEAFF.

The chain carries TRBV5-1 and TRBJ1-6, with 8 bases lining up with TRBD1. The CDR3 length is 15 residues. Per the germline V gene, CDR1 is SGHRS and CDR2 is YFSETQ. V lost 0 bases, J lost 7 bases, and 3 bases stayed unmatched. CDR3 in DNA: TGCGCCAGCAGCTTGGTGGGGACAGGAAATTCACCCCTCCACTTT. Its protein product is CASSLVGTGNSPLHF.

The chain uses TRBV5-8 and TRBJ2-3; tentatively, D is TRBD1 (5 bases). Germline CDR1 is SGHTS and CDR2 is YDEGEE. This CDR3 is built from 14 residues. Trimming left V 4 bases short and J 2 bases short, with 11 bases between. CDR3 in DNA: TGTGCCAGCAGCCGTGGACAACCCACAGATACGCAGTATTTT. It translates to CASSRGQPTDTQYF.

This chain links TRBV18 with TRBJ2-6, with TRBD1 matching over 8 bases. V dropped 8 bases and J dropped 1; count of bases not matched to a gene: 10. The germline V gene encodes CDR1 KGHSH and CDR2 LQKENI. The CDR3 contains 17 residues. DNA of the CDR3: TGTGCCAGCGTGCAACAGGGGGGCTTTTCTGGGGCCAACGTCCTGACTTTC. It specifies CASVQQGGFSGANVLTF.

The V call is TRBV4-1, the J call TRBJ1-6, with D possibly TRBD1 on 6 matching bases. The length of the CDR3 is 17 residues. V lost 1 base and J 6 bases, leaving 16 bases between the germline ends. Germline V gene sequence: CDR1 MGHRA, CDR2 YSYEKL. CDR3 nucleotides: TGCGCCAGCAGCCAAGGTGGATCCTGGACAGTTAATTCACCCCTCCACTTT. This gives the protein CASSQGGSWTVNSPLHF.

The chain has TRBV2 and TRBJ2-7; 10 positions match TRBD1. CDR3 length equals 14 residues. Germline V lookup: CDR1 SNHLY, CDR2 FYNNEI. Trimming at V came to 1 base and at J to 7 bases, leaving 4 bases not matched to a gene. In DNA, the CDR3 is TGTGCCAGCAGTGAAGGACAGGGGGCAGGGGAGCAGTACTTC. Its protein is CASSEGQGAGEQYF. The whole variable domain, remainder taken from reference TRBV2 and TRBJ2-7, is EPEVTQTPSHQVTQMGQEVILRCVPISNHLYFYWYRQILGQKVEFLVSFYNNEISEKSEIFDDQFSVERPDGSNFTLKIRSTKLEDSAMYFCASSEGQGAGEQYFGPGTRLTVT.

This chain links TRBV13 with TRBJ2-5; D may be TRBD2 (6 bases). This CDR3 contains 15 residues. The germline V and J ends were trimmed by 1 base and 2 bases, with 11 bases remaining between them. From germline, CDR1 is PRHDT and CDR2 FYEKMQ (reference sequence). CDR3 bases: TGTGCCAGCAGCTTAGAGAGGGGACTTCAAGAGACCCAGTACTTC. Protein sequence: CASSLERGLQETQYF.

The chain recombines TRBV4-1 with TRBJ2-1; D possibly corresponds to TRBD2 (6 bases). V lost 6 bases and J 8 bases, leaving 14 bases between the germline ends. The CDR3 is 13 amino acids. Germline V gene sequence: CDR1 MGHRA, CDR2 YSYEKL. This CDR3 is CASRRTIADEQFF. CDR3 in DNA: TGCGCCAGCAGGAGGACTATCGCCGATGAGCAGTTCTTC.

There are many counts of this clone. CDR3 DNA: TGTGCCAGTAGTATAGCCCTAGATGGGACCGGGGAGCTGTTTTTT. It encodes CASSIALDGTGELFF. The chain combines TRBV19 with TRBJ2-2; no definite D call. This CDR3 has 15 residues. Trimming stripped 1 base from V and 5 bases from J, with 11 bases between. CDR1 and CDR2 from the germline V gene are LNHDA and SQIVND (reference sequence).

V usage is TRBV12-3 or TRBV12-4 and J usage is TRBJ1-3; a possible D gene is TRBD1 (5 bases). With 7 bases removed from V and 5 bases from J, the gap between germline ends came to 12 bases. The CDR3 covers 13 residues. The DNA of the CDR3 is TGTGCCAGCAAACGGGGGGATCGAAACACCATATATTTT. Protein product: CASKRGDRNTIYF.

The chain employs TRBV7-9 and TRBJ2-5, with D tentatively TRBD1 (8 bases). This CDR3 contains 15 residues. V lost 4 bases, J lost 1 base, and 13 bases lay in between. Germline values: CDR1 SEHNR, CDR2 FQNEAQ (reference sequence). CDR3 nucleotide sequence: TGTGCCAGCAGCTACAGGGGGGGCAGCCAAGAGACCCAGTACTTC. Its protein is CASSYRGGSQETQYF.

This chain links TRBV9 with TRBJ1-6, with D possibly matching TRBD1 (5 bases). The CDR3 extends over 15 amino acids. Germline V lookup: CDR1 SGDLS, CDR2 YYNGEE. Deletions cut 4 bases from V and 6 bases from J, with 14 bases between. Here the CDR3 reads CASSLWGGGNSPLHF. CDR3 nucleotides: TGTGCCAGCAGCCTCTGGGGCGGCGGTAATTCACCCCTCCACTTT.

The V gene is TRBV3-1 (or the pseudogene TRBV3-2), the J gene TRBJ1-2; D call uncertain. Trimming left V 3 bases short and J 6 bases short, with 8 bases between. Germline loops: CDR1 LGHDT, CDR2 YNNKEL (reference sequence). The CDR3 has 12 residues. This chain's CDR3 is CASSQGVDGYTF. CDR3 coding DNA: TGTGCCAGCAGCCAGGGAGTGGATGGCTACACCTTC.

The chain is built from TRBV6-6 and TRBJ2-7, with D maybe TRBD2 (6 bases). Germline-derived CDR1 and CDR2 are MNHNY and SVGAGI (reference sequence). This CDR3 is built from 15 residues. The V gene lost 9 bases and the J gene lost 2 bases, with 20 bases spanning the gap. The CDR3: CASRDPAGEAYEQYF. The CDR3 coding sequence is TGTGCCAGTAGGGACCCAGCGGGTGAGGCCTACGAGCAGTACTTC.

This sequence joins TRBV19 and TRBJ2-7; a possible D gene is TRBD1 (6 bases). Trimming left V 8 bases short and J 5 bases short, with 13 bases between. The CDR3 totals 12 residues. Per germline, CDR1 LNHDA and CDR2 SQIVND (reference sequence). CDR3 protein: CASGQGPNEQYF. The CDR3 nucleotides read TGTGCCAGTGGGCAGGGGCCCAACGAGCAGTACTTC.

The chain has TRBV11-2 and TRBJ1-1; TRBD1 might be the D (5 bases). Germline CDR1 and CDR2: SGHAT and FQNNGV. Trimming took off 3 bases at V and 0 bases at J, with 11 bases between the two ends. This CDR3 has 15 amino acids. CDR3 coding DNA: TGTGCCAGCAGCTTGGGCAGGGCCTTGAACACTGAAGCTTTCTTT. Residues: CASSLGRALNTEAFF. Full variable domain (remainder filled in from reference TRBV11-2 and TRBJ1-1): EAGVAQSPRYKIIEKRQSVAFWCNPISGHATLYWYQQILGQGPKLLIQFQNNGVVDDSQLPKDRFSAERLKGVDSTLKIQPAKLEDSAVYLCASSLGRALNTEAFFGQGTRLTVV.